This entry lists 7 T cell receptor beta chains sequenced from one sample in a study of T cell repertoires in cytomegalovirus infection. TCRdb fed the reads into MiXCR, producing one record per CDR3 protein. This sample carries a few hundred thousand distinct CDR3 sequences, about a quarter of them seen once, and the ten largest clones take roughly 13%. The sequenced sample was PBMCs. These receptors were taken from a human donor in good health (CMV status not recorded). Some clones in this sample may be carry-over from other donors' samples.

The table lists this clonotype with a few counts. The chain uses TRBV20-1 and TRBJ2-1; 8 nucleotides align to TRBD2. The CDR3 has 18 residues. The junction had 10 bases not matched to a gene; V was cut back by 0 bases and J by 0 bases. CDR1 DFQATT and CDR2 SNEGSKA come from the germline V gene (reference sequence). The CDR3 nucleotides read TGCAGTGCTAGAGATCATTTGGTAGCGGGGAGCTCCTACAATGAGCAGTTCTTC. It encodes CSARDHLVAGSSYNEQFF.

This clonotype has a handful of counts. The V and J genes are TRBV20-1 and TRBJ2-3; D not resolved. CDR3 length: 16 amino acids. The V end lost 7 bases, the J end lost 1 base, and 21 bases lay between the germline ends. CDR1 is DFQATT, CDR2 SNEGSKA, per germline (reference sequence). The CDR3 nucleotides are TGCAGTGGTGGGGTTGGCTTTCGCCATGGCACAGATACGCAGTATTTT. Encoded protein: CSGGVGFRHGTDTQYF.

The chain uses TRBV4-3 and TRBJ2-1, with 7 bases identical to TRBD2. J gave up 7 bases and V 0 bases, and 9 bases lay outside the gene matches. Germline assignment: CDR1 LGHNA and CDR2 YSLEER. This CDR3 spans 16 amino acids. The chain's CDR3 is CASSQETSGVGNEQFF. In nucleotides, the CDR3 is TGCGCCAGCAGCCAAGAGACGAGCGGGGTAGGTAATGAGCAGTTCTTC.

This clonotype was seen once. In DNA, the CDR3 is TGTGCCAGCAGCCAGAACGCGGGGGCCACCGGGGAGCTGTTTTTT. Its translation: CASSQNAGATGELFF. The chain couples TRBV14 to TRBJ2-2, with D perhaps TRBD2 (7 bases). In germline, CDR1 is SGHDN, CDR2 FVKESK. V was cut by 3 bases and J by 4 bases, with 12 bases left in between. The CDR3 sequence is 15 residues long.

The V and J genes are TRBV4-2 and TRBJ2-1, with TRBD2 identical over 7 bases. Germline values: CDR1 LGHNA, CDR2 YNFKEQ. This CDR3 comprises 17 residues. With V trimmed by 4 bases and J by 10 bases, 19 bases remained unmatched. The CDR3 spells CASSRLQSGELTNEQFF. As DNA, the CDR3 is TGTGCCAGCAGCCGACTTCAAAGCGGGGAACTCACAAACGAGCAGTTCTTC.

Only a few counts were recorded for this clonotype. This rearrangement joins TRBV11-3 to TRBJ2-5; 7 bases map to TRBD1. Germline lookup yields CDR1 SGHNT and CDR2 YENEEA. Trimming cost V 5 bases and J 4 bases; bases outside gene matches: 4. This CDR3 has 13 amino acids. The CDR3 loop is CASSTQGLETQYF. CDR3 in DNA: TGTGCCAGCAGCACACAGGGGTTAGAGACCCAGTACTTC.

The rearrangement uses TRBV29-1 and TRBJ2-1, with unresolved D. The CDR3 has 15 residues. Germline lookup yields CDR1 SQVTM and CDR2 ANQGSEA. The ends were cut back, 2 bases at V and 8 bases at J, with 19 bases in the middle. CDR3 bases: TGCAGCGTTGAAAGGGTTCTAGTTTCAGTAGATGAGCAGTTCTTC. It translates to CSVERVLVSVDEQFF.